What follows are 29 T cell receptor beta chains derived from one specimen sequenced in a study of blood T cell repertoires in COVID-19. Method: immunoSEQ multiplex PCR; TCRdb's copy keeps in-frame clones and lacks some. The sample holds roughly 100,000 clones, roughly 81% seen once. Sequenced sample: peripheral blood. Receptors originate from a human donor in a cohort sampled during active COVID-19.

This clone is medium-sized in the sample. The CDR3 protein is CASSSPGGANVLTF. As DNA, the CDR3 is TGTGCCAGCAGCTCCCCGGGTGGGGCCAACGTCCTGACTTTC. The rearrangement links TRBV7-6 to TRBJ2-6; no clear D. The CDR3 runs 14 residues. Trimming took 4 bases from V and 3 from J, leaving 7 bases between them. Germline V gene sequence: CDR1 SGHVS, CDR2 FNYEAQ. The full variable domain, completed using reference TRBV7-6 and TRBJ2-6, is GAGVSQSPRYKVTKRGQDVALRCDPISGHVSLYWYRQALGQGPEFLTYFNYEAQQDKSGLPNDRFSAERPEGSISTLTIQRTEQRDSAMYRCASSSPGGANVLTFGAGSRLTVL.

The J gene is TRBJ1-2, the V gene TRBV7-8, with 8 bases lining up with TRBD1. CDR3 length equals 16 residues. Germline V gene data show CDR1 as SGHVS and CDR2 as FQNEAQ. The V gene end was trimmed by 2 bases and the J gene end by 0 bases; junction bases not matched to a gene: 5. Here the CDR3 DNA reads TGTGCCAGCAGCTTAAAAAGGACAGGGACTAACTATGGCTACACCTTC. As protein: CASSLKRTGTNYGYTF.

The chain combines TRBV11-2 with TRBJ2-3; no definite D call. Germline loops: CDR1 SGHAT, CDR2 FQNNGV. CDR3 length equals 11 residues. With 6 bases removed from V and 2 bases from J, the gap between germline ends came to 3 bases. This chain's CDR3 is CASSNTDTQYF. The CDR3 DNA sequence: TGTGCCAGCAGTAACACAGATACGCAGTATTTT.

The chain uses TRBV3-1 (or the pseudogene TRBV3-2) and TRBJ1-5, with D possibly TRBD1 on 5 matching bases. The germline V gene encodes CDR1 LGHDT and CDR2 YNNKEL (reference sequence). The CDR3 has 15 amino acids. V shed 0 bases and J shed 0 bases, with 6 bases lying between them. Here the CDR3 DNA reads TGTGCCAGCAGCCAAGAAGGGGTTAGCAATCAGCCCCAGCATTTT. As protein: CASSQEGVSNQPQHF.

The CDR3 DNA sequence: TGTGCCTGGACTGAGGGGGGGGGAAAACTGTTTTTT. This gives the protein CAWTEGGGKLFF. The rearrangement uses TRBV30 and TRBJ1-4, with a tentative D call TRBD1 (6 bases). Germline CDR1 reads GTSNPN; CDR2 reads SVGIG (reference sequence). CDR3 length equals 12 residues. Trimming cost V 4 bases and J 10 bases, with 13 bases left between them.

The rearrangement uses TRBV18 and TRBJ1-1; 7 nucleotides line up with TRBD1. Losses at the gene ends were 6 bases for V and 3 bases for J; bases not matched to a gene: 4. The CDR3 totals 13 residues. Germline values: CDR1 KGHSH, CDR2 LQKENI. CDR3 nucleotide sequence: TGTGCCAGCTCTCCTGACAGGGACACTGAAGCTTTCTTT. Protein sequence: CASSPDRDTEAFF.

This chain links TRBV20-1 with TRBJ1-1; D remains unclear. CDR3 length equals 11 residues. V was pared by 3 bases and J by 2 bases, with 4 bases between. In germline, CDR1 is DFQATT, CDR2 SNEGSKA (reference sequence). CDR3 amino acids: CSASLNTEAFF. In DNA, the CDR3 is TGCAGTGCTAGCCTAAACACTGAAGCTTTCTTT.

V usage is TRBV9 and J usage is TRBJ2-5, with 13 bases identical to TRBD2. The germline V gene has CDR1 SGDLS and CDR2 YYNGEE. The CDR3 loop spans 16 amino acids. J gave up 4 bases and V 4 bases, and 7 bases lay outside the gene matches. The CDR3 DNA is TGTGCCAGCAGCCCTCGACTAGCGGGGGGTATAGAGACCCAGTACTTC. Its translation is CASSPRLAGGIETQYF.

The chain carries TRBV6-5 and TRBJ2-1, with a possible D match to TRBD1 (5 bases). The CDR3 length is 14 residues. Between the trimmed V and J ends, which lost 2 bases and 4 bases, there was a span of 9 bases. Germline-derived CDR1 and CDR2 are MNHEY and SVGAGI. The CDR3 is CASSYDAGYNEQFF. The CDR3, as DNA: TGTGCCAGCAGTTACGACGCAGGGTACAATGAGCAGTTCTTC.

The CDR3 nucleotides are TGCGCCAGCAGCTTCGAGACAGGGGTCCCTGAAGCTTTCTTT. It codes for CASSFETGVPEAFF. The chain uses TRBV4-1 and TRBJ1-1, with TRBD1 identical over 8 bases. This CDR3 has 14 residues. Germline V gives CDR1 MGHRA, CDR2 YSYEKL. Germline trimming cut 5 bases from V and 6 bases from J; bases unmatched to any gene: 8.

V and J are TRBV28 and TRBJ2-7; 9 bases line up with TRBD1. The CDR3 has 15 amino acids. V lost 2 bases, J lost 6 bases, and 8 bases stayed unmatched. The germline V gene has CDR1 MDHEN and CDR2 SYDVKM. The CDR3 coding sequence is TGTGCCAGCAGTTTAATCGGCACAGGGGGCGCCGAGCAGTACTTC. Its protein is CASSLIGTGGAEQYF. Combining the CDR3 with reference TRBV28 and TRBJ2-7 gives the whole variable domain DVKVTQSSRYLVKRTGEKVFLECVQDMDHENMFWYRQDPGLGLRLIYFSYDVKMKEKGDIPEGYSVSREKKERFSLILESASTNQTSMYLCASSLIGTGGAEQYFGPGTRLTVT.

The chain couples TRBV9 to TRBJ2-2, with TRBD1 matching over 7 bases. V lost 3 bases and J lost 3; bases outside the gene matches: 5. The V gene's germline CDR1 is SGDLS and CDR2 YYNGEE. CDR3 length: 15 amino acids. Here the CDR3 reads CASSAGQDYTGELFF. The CDR3 nucleotides are TGTGCCAGCAGCGCCGGACAGGATTACACCGGGGAGCTGTTTTTT.

The chain is built from TRBV2 and TRBJ1-4; no clear D gene. There are 12 residues in the CDR3. The germline V and J ends were trimmed by 5 bases and 10 bases, with 11 bases remaining between them. Germline CDR1 SNHLY, CDR2 FYNNEI. The DNA of the CDR3 is TGTGCCAGCAGTTCCACCGGTGGAAAACTGTTTTTT. The encoded protein is CASSSTGGKLFF.

This chain uses TRBV3-1 (or the pseudogene TRBV3-2) with TRBJ1-2; 7 nucleotides align to TRBD1. This CDR3 has 17 amino acids. Germline V gene sequence: CDR1 LGHDT, CDR2 YNNKEL (reference sequence). With V trimmed by 3 bases and J by 4 bases, 14 bases remained unmatched. CDR3 nucleotides: TGTGCCAGCAGCCAGGCTACCGGGACAGCGCAAGTCTATGGCTACACCTTC. This sequence encodes CASSQATGTAQVYGYTF.

The chain joins TRBV30 to TRBJ2-5, with a weak D call TRBD2 (5 bases). Germline-derived CDR1 and CDR2 are GTSNPN and SVGIG (reference sequence). The CDR3 loop spans 13 amino acids. The ends were cut back, 1 base at V and 1 base at J, with 7 bases in the middle. CDR3 coding DNA: TGTGCCTGGAGTGGGAGGTTCCAAGAGACCCAGTACTTC. This sequence encodes CAWSGRFQETQYF.

The chain carries TRBV4-1 and TRBJ1-2, with a weak D call TRBD1 (5 bases). V was clipped by 1 base and J by 7 bases, with 19 bases between them. In germline, CDR1 is MGHRA, CDR2 YSYEKL. The CDR3 runs to 16 residues. The CDR3 nucleotides are TGCGCCAGCAGCCAAGCAGGAGAAGGGGCAGGCGGTGGCTACACCTTC. Translating gives CASSQAGEGAGGGYTF.

V gene TRBV12-3 or TRBV12-4 combines with J gene TRBJ2-7, with a weak D call TRBD2 (5 bases). There are 13 residues in the CDR3. V lost 5 bases and J 4 bases, leaving 12 bases between the germline ends. The CDR3 nucleotides read TGTGCCAGCAGTCCCCCCGGGATTTACGAGCAGTACTTC. Translation gives CASSPPGIYEQYF.

The chain links TRBV27 to TRBJ1-1, with a weak D call TRBD1 (6 bases). The CDR3 runs to 14 residues. Germline V gives CDR1 MNHEY, CDR2 SMNVEV (reference sequence). The V and J ends lost 2 bases and 0 bases respectively, with 7 bases between them. The CDR3 DNA is TGTGCCAGCAGTTTAACAGGGATGAACACTGAAGCTTTCTTT. Translating gives CASSLTGMNTEAFF.

The rearrangement uses TRBV5-6 and TRBJ1-2, with 9 bases matching TRBD1. Germline-derived CDR1 and CDR2 are SGHDT and YYEEEE. This CDR3 has 15 residues. V lost 5 bases and J lost 3; bases outside the gene matches: 8. CDR3 nucleotides: TGTGCCAGCAGATACGAAGACAGGGGGGACTATGGCTACACCTTC. The encoded protein is CASRYEDRGDYGYTF.

This clone was seen a single time. The rearrangement uses TRBV7-6 and TRBJ2-2; no firm D call. The CDR3 length is 14 residues. Germline CDR1 is SGHVS and CDR2 is FNYEAQ. V was cut by 3 bases and J by 4 bases, with 9 bases left in between. The CDR3 bases are TGTGCCAGCAGCTTGGGCCAGTTCACCGGGGAGCTGTTTTTT. Its protein is CASSLGQFTGELFF. Drawing the rest from reference TRBV7-6 and TRBJ2-2, the complete variable domain is GAGVSQSPRYKVTKRGQDVALRCDPISGHVSLYWYRQALGQGPEFLTYFNYEAQQDKSGLPNDRFSAERPEGSISTLTIQRTEQRDSAMYRCASSLGQFTGELFFGEGSRLTVL.

The chain links TRBV19 to TRBJ2-7; a possible D gene is TRBD2 (5 bases). Trimming shortened V by 0 bases and J by 2 bases, and 11 bases separated the two germline ends. The germline V gene has CDR1 LNHDA and CDR2 SQIVND (reference sequence). This CDR3 contains 15 residues. In nucleotides, the CDR3 is TGTGCCAGTAGTATAGACGGGGTGGCCACCTACGAGCAGTACTTC. Amino acids: CASSIDGVATYEQYF.

V usage is TRBV9 and J usage is TRBJ2-2, with TRBD1 as a possible D gene (6 bases). V shed 3 bases and J shed 0 bases, with 12 bases lying between them. This CDR3 region has 16 residues. Looked up from germline, CDR1 is SGDLS and CDR2 is YYNGEE. The CDR3 reads CASSAGGGANTGELFF. The CDR3 coding sequence is TGTGCCAGCAGCGCCGGTGGGGGCGCGAACACCGGGGAGCTGTTTTTT.

This clone was recorded only once. The V call is TRBV2, the J call TRBJ1-5; tentatively, D is TRBD1 (5 bases). Germline V gene lookup returns CDR1 SNHLY and CDR2 FYNNEI. Trimming stripped 6 bases from V and 10 bases from J, with 16 bases between. The CDR3 runs 13 residues. CDR3 protein: CASRGRDPGPQHF. The CDR3, as DNA: TGTGCCAGCAGGGGGCGGGACCCAGGTCCCCAGCATTTT.

V is TRBV29-1 and J is TRBJ2-5; a weak D match, TRBD2 (6 bases). The germline gives CDR1 SQVTM, CDR2 ANQGSEA. Trimming cost V 7 bases and J 2 bases, with 11 bases left between them. The CDR3 loop spans 12 amino acids. The CDR3 protein is CSGGTAQETQYF. CDR3 sequence (DNA): TGCAGCGGCGGGACGGCTCAAGAGACCCAGTACTTC. The full variable domain, with the rest looked up from reference TRBV29-1 and TRBJ2-5, is SAVISQKPSRDICQRGTSLTIQCQVDSQVTMMFWYRQQPGQSLTLIATANQGSEATYESGFVIDKFPISRPNLTFSTLTVSNMSPEDSSIYLCSGGTAQETQYFGPGTRLLVL.

A single count supports this clone. This sequence joins TRBV5-1 and TRBJ2-5; 10 positions agree with TRBD1. Unmatched junction bases numbered 3, after V lost 1 base and J lost 3 bases. There are 15 residues in the CDR3. Per the germline V gene, CDR1 is SGHRS and CDR2 is YFSETQ. Here the CDR3 DNA reads TGCGCCAGCAGCTTGTATGGGACAGGGGAAGAGACCCAGTACTTC. It codes for CASSLYGTGEETQYF.

This chain joins TRBV2 and TRBJ2-5, with D perhaps TRBD2 (5 bases). The CDR3 consists of 12 residues. Germline assignment: CDR1 SNHLY and CDR2 FYNNEI. V was pared by 2 bases and J by 7 bases, with 8 bases between. CDR3 DNA sequence: TGTGCCAGCAGTGAAAGTGAGGGGACCCAGTACTTC. It yields the protein CASSESEGTQYF.

This clone was counted a few times. J is TRBJ1-5 and V is TRBV7-2, with TRBD1 matching 11 bases. The CDR3 has 16 amino acids. Germline V gene sequence: CDR1 SGHTA, CDR2 FQGNSA. Losses at the gene ends were 6 bases for V and 5 bases for J; bases not matched to a gene: 9. The CDR3 DNA follows: TGTGCCAGCAGGGAGAGCGGGACAGGGGGTGATCAGCCCCAGCATTTT. This sequence encodes CASRESGTGGDQPQHF.

As DNA, the CDR3 is TGTGCCAGCAGCCCAAGCCCCCCAATTGAAGCTTTCTTT. It yields the protein CASSPSPPIEAFF. This rearrangement joins TRBV7-9 to TRBJ1-1; D not certain. The V gene's germline CDR1 is SEHNR and CDR2 FQNEAQ (reference sequence). V was trimmed by 5 bases and J by 7 bases, leaving 14 bases between them. This CDR3 has 13 amino acids.

The chain couples TRBV28 to TRBJ1-5; 9 bases map to TRBD1. CDR3 length: 14 residues. Looked up from germline, CDR1 is MDHEN and CDR2 is SYDVKM. J gave up 10 bases and V 6 bases, and 10 bases lay outside the gene matches. CDR3 DNA: TGTGCCAGCAGACAGGGACAGGGAGGTTCTCCCCAGCATTTT. Translating it yields CASRQGQGGSPQHF.